Each of the 32 T cell receptor beta chains below was sequenced from the same sample in a study of T cell changes during pregnancy in multiple sclerosis. The protocol was immunoSEQ multiplex PCR, while the TCRdb copy is restricted to in-frame clones and leaves out a portion. This sample has some 89,000 clones, with roughly 93% found just once. The material was peripheral blood, obtained in the third trimester of pregnancy. The receptors here all came from a female donor with multiple sclerosis, enrolled in a pregnancy study.

CDR3 amino acids: CATSTNGGYNEQFF. The CDR3 bases are TGTGCCACCTCAACGAACGGGGGATACAATGAGCAGTTCTTC. The chain recombines TRBV27 with TRBJ2-1; the D gene is possibly TRBD2 (6 bases). Between the trimmed V and J ends, which lost 10 bases and 4 bases, there was a span of 17 bases. CDR3 length: 14 amino acids. Per germline, CDR1 MNHEY and CDR2 SMNVEV (reference sequence).

V gene TRBV5-1 combines with J gene TRBJ2-1, with 10 bases aligning to TRBD2. The CDR3 length is 13 residues. Trimming cost V 4 bases and J 10 bases; bases outside gene matches: 5. Germline V gives CDR1 SGHRS, CDR2 YFSETQ. In nucleotides, the CDR3 is TGCGCCAGCAGCCCTAGCGGGGGCCCCGAGCAGTTCTTC. This gives the protein CASSPSGGPEQFF.

The chain carries TRBV5-4 and TRBJ1-1; the D is unclear. The CDR3 is 13 amino acids. CDR1 is SGHNT, CDR2 YYREEE, per germline (reference sequence). V dropped 0 bases and J dropped 1 base, with 4 bases sitting between them. CDR3 protein: CASSLGRNTEAFF. CDR3 bases: TGTGCCAGCAGCTTGGGGAGGAACACTGAAGCTTTCTTT. Complete variable domain (other parts from reference TRBV5-4 and TRBJ1-1): ETGVTQSPTHLIKTRGQQVTLRCSSQSGHNTVSWYQQALGQGPQFIFQYYREEENGRGNFPPRFSGLQFPNYSSELNVNALELDDSALYLCASSLGRNTEAFFGQGTRLTVV.

This clone was counted once. The chain has TRBV2 and TRBJ2-2, with a weak D call TRBD1 (6 bases). The germline V gene has CDR1 SNHLY and CDR2 FYNNEI. The CDR3 sequence is 15 residues long. V was pared by 8 bases and J by 2 bases, with 15 bases between. CDR3: CASLAGDKNTGELFF. The CDR3 DNA follows: TGTGCCAGCCTGGCAGGGGATAAAAACACCGGGGAGCTGTTTTTT.

The rearrangement joins TRBV25-1 to TRBJ2-1; 8 bases agree with TRBD2. V was pared by 4 bases and J by 5 bases, with 13 bases of the junction left unmatched. This CDR3 region has 17 residues. Germline CDR1 reads MGHDK; CDR2 reads SYGVNS. This CDR3 reads CASSGIGLAERNNEQFF. The CDR3 region has the DNA TGTGCCAGCAGTGGGATAGGACTAGCTGAGAGAAACAATGAGCAGTTCTTC. The entire variable domain, with the rest obtained from reference TRBV25-1 and TRBJ2-1, is as follows: EADIYQTPRYLVIGTGKKITLECSQTMGHDKMYWYQQDPGMELHLIHYSYGVNSTEKGDLSSESTVSRIRTEHFPLTLESARPSHTSQYLCASSGIGLAERNNEQFFGPGTRLTVL.

The V call is TRBV7-6, the J call TRBJ2-7; 8 bases map to TRBD1. Germline V gene data show CDR1 as SGHVS and CDR2 as FNYEAQ. The CDR3 length is 13 residues. Trimming at V came to 1 base and at J to 4 bases, leaving 0 bases not matched to a gene. CDR3 in amino acids: CASSLGTGYEQYF. In nucleotides, the CDR3 is TGTGCCAGCAGCTTAGGGACAGGGTACGAGCAGTACTTC.

This clone was counted once. The chain couples TRBV28 to TRBJ1-3, with D perhaps matching TRBD1 (6 bases). The CDR3 is 15 residues long. Germline CDR1 MDHEN, CDR2 SYDVKM. V gave up 8 bases and J gave up 0 bases, with 14 bases separating them. The chain's CDR3 is CASGLTGNSGNTIYF. As DNA, the CDR3 is TGTGCCAGCGGATTGACAGGAAACTCTGGAAACACCATATATTTT.

The chain combines TRBV5-1 with TRBJ2-7; the D gene is possibly TRBD1 (5 bases). Germline V gene data show CDR1 as SGHRS and CDR2 as YFSETQ. CDR3 length equals 14 residues. Trimming took 4 bases from V and 6 from J, leaving 17 bases between them. CDR3 residues: CASSQRGRVIEQYF. CDR3 bases: TGCGCCAGCAGCCAAAGGGGAAGGGTAATCGAGCAGTACTTC.

J is TRBJ2-3 and V is TRBV7-2, with D unclear. V was clipped by 1 base and J by 8 bases, with 7 bases between them. CDR3 length: 12 residues. The germline gives CDR1 SGHTA, CDR2 FQGNSA. The DNA of the CDR3 is TGTGCCAGCAGCTTAGAAATAGTTACGCAGTATTTT. Amino acid sequence: CASSLEIVTQYF.

This clone appeared once. V and J are TRBV5-1 and TRBJ1-1; 9 nucleotides agree with TRBD1. CDR3 length: 16 residues. CDR1 and CDR2 from the germline V gene are SGHRS and YFSETQ. V lost 4 bases, J lost 5 bases, and 12 bases stayed unmatched. The CDR3 region is CASSPAGDRVGTEAFF. CDR3 nucleotide sequence: TGCGCCAGCAGCCCGGCGGGGGACAGGGTTGGGACTGAAGCTTTCTTT.

The chain joins TRBV7-3 to TRBJ2-2; the match to TRBD1 covers 7 bases. Germline V lookup: CDR1 SGHTA, CDR2 FQGTGA. Trimming cost V 6 bases and J 4 bases; bases outside gene matches: 8. This CDR3 contains 15 residues. The CDR3 is CASRPQTGSTGELFF. The CDR3 nucleotides are TGTGCCAGCAGACCTCAGACAGGGTCCACCGGGGAGCTGTTTTTT.

The V call is TRBV2, the J call TRBJ2-3; 11 bases line up with TRBD2. Germline V gives CDR1 SNHLY, CDR2 FYNNEI. This CDR3 contains 13 residues. The V gene end was trimmed by 9 bases and the J gene end by 3 bases; junction bases not matched to a gene: 2. This chain's CDR3 is CARRLAGTDTQYF. In nucleotides, the CDR3 is TGTGCCAGGCGACTAGCGGGGACAGATACGCAGTATTTT.

The chain uses TRBV7-9 and TRBJ2-1; 8 nucleotides match TRBD2. Germline CDR1 SEHNR, CDR2 FQNEAQ (reference sequence). There are 19 residues in the CDR3. V lost 0 bases and J lost 4; bases outside the gene matches: 14. DNA for the CDR3: TGTGCCAGCAGCTTAGCCGGACGTGGCGGGGGGTTTTCATACAATGAGCAGTTCTTC. Translated, it gives CASSLAGRGGGFSYNEQFF.

The V and J genes are TRBV6-6 and TRBJ1-4; the D is unclear. V lost 5 bases, J lost 7 bases, and 8 bases lay in between. The CDR3 contains 12 residues. Germline assignment: CDR1 MNHNY and CDR2 SVGAGI (reference sequence). CDR3 DNA: TGTGCCAGCAGTCGCGGAGGTGAAAAACTGTTTTTT. It translates to CASSRGGEKLFF.

The chain combines TRBV18 with TRBJ1-6, with D tentatively TRBD1 (6 bases). The CDR3 covers 16 residues. CDR1 and CDR2 (germline): KGHSH, LQKENI. V dropped 4 bases and J dropped 5 bases, with 15 bases sitting between them. CDR3 sequence: CASSLQPQGHNSPLHF. Written as DNA, the CDR3 is TGTGCCAGCTCACTTCAGCCTCAGGGGCATAATTCACCCCTCCACTTT.

This chain uses TRBV10-2 with TRBJ1-6; 7 positions match TRBD1. CDR1 and CDR2 from the germline V gene are WSHSY and SAAADI. The CDR3 loop spans 18 amino acids. V shed 6 bases, J shed 9 bases, and the junction held 20 bases outside the gene matches. The CDR3 bases are TGCGCCAGCAGCCCGAATTCCGGGACAGATAAAGTTAGTTCACCCCTCCACTTT. Residues: CASSPNSGTDKVSSPLHF.

This chain joins TRBV6-1 and TRBJ2-7, with 8 positions matching TRBD1. In germline, CDR1 is MNHNS, CDR2 SASEGT. The CDR3 length is 15 residues. V gave up 6 bases and J gave up 4 bases; unmatched junction bases: 11. The CDR3 spells CASRVTDRDHYEQYF. The CDR3, as DNA: TGTGCCAGCAGGGTAACGGACAGGGATCATTACGAGCAGTACTTC.

The gene calls are TRBV4-1 and TRBJ2-2; TRBD2 matches at 8 bases. Germline V gene data show CDR1 as MGHRA and CDR2 as YSYEKL. Unmatched junction bases numbered 6, after V lost 0 bases and J lost 6 bases. The CDR3 has 16 amino acids. The CDR3: CASSQDGGALAGELFF. The CDR3 nucleotides read TGCGCCAGCAGCCAAGACGGGGGGGCCCTCGCCGGGGAGCTGTTTTTT.

The chain has TRBV29-1 and TRBJ2-7; the D gene is possibly TRBD1 (5 bases). There are 15 residues in the CDR3. The V end was cut by 2 bases, the J end by 5 bases, with 19 bases between. Per the germline V gene, CDR1 is SQVTM and CDR2 is ANQGSEA. CDR3 coding DNA: TGCAGCGTTGAATTGGTCATTGGGTACAGGAACGAGCAGTACTTC. Translation gives CSVELVIGYRNEQYF.

The V gene is TRBV9, the J gene TRBJ1-6, with TRBD1 matching 9 bases. After removal of 4 bases from V and 10 bases from J, the junction contained 6 bases not matched to a gene. Germline V gene data show CDR1 as SGDLS and CDR2 as YYNGEE. This CDR3 contains 14 residues. For the CDR3, the DNA is TGTGCCAGCAGCTCCGACAGGGGGAGGTCACCCCTCCACTTT. It translates to CASSSDRGRSPLHF.

The chain is built from TRBV5-4 and TRBJ1-6, with D maybe TRBD1 (5 bases). CDR1 and CDR2 (germline): SGHNT, YYREEE (reference sequence). CDR3 size: 16 residues. V was cut by 4 bases and J by 4 bases, with 15 bases left in between. The CDR3: CASSLGTDNYNSPLHF. CDR3 DNA sequence: TGTGCCAGCAGCCTTGGGACTGATAATTATAATTCACCCCTCCACTTT.

This sequence joins TRBV11-2 and TRBJ1-1, with D unclear. Germline CDR1 SGHAT, CDR2 FQNNGV. The CDR3 extends over 10 amino acids. V gave up 5 bases and J gave up 5 bases, with 3 bases separating them. Here the CDR3 reads CASSHTEAFF. The DNA of the CDR3 is TGTGCCAGCAGCCATACTGAAGCTTTCTTT.

V gene TRBV2 combines with J gene TRBJ2-7, with 8 bases aligning to TRBD1. V lost 8 bases and J lost 2; bases outside the gene matches: 20. Germline CDR1 SNHLY, CDR2 FYNNEI. The CDR3 consists of 18 residues. The CDR3 here is CASYPGATGGYYTYEQYF. The CDR3 bases are TGTGCCAGCTATCCCGGGGCTACAGGGGGTTATTATACCTACGAGCAGTACTTC.

This chain links TRBV11-2 with TRBJ1-1; TRBD1 agrees at 9 bases. CDR1 and CDR2 from the germline V gene are SGHAT and FQNNGV. This CDR3 contains 13 residues. The V segment lost 5 bases and the J segment 10 bases; nucleotides outside the gene matches: 8. CDR3 nucleotide sequence: TGTGCCAGCAGCGCCTACAGGGGGCTAGGAGCTTTCTTT. Amino acid sequence: CASSAYRGLGAFF.

In nucleotides, the CDR3 is TGCGCCAGCAGCCACAACCCCCGGCGAGGGAGCGGGGGGGCCCCTAGCACAGATACGCAGTATTTT. It specifies CASSHNPRRGSGGAPSTDTQYF. The V and J genes are TRBV4-1 and TRBJ2-3, with 10 bases fitting TRBD2. CDR1 is MGHRA, CDR2 YSYEKL, per germline. There are 22 residues in the CDR3. Germline trimming cut 3 bases from V and 0 bases from J; bases unmatched to any gene: 21.

The chain couples TRBV14 to TRBJ2-2, with D possibly matching TRBD1 (6 bases). The V and J ends lost 4 bases and 9 bases respectively, with 18 bases between them. CDR1 is SGHDN and CDR2 is FVKESK in the germline V gene. CDR3 length: 15 amino acids. The CDR3 DNA is TGTGCCAGCAGCCTTTTGACAGGAGGTCACCGGGAGCTGTTTTTT. Its protein product is CASSLLTGGHRELFF.

The chain has TRBV6-5 and TRBJ2-7; 8 bases fit TRBD1. CDR3 length: 14 residues. V shed 4 bases, J shed 5 bases, and the junction held 7 bases outside the gene matches. Germline CDR1 and CDR2: MNHEY and SVGAGI. CDR3 bases: TGTGCCAGCAGTTCAGGGGGCGTTCCGGACGAGCAGTACTTC. Its protein is CASSSGGVPDEQYF.

The chain is built from TRBV27 and TRBJ1-6; no clear D gene. The CDR3 contains 13 residues. Trimming cost V 6 bases and J 6 bases, with 9 bases left between them. The germline V gene has CDR1 MNHEY and CDR2 SMNVEV (reference sequence). CDR3 coding DNA: TGTGCCAGCAGCCCCGGGTTTAATTCACCCCTCCACTTT. It translates to CASSPGFNSPLHF.

This clone was counted once. This chain links TRBV13 with TRBJ1-1; 8 nucleotides line up with TRBD1. From germline, CDR1 is PRHDT and CDR2 FYEKMQ (reference sequence). V shed 4 bases and J 5 bases; nucleotides not matched to a gene: 18. The CDR3 covers 18 residues. The CDR3 DNA is TGTGCCAGCAGCTACCCGACAGGGGAACGGGAACGGGGAACTGAAGCTTTCTTT. It is translated as CASSYPTGERERGTEAFF.

The J gene is TRBJ1-3, the V gene TRBV19; D may be TRBD1 (6 bases). The V gene's germline CDR1 is LNHDA and CDR2 SQIVND (reference sequence). CDR3 size: 16 residues. Trimming removed 6 bases from V and 0 bases from J, with 15 bases in between. The CDR3 loop is CASSETGTSSGNTIYF. In DNA, the CDR3 is TGTGCCAGTAGCGAAACCGGGACAAGCTCTGGAAACACCATATATTTT.

In its sample, this clone was seen once. The chain is built from TRBV5-4 and TRBJ1-2; a weak D match, TRBD1 (6 bases). The germline V gene encodes CDR1 SGHNT and CDR2 YYREEE (reference sequence). This CDR3 is built from 14 residues. The V end lost 4 bases, the J end lost 7 bases, and 17 bases lay between the germline ends. The CDR3 here is CASSPREGGGGYTF. CDR3 sequence (DNA): TGTGCCAGCAGCCCGCGCGAGGGAGGGGGTGGCTACACCTTC.

The V gene is TRBV5-1, the J gene TRBJ2-5; 8 bases are shared with TRBD2. CDR1 SGHRS and CDR2 YFSETQ come from the germline V gene. The CDR3 spans 14 residues. Losses at the gene ends were 0 bases for V and 5 bases for J; bases not matched to a gene: 3. CDR3 DNA sequence: TGCGCCAGCAGCTTGGCGGGGGGGCTTGAGACCCAGTACTTC. This translates into CASSLAGGLETQYF.